A single T cell receptor beta chain is shown here with its context. Grouping used clinical history reported by participants in a survey and questionnaire. The source of the sample is a study of blood T cell repertoires in COVID-19. Measured with immunoSEQ multiplex PCR; TCRdb has only the in-frame clones, and not every one. The sample has around 230,000 clones, 75% to 90% seen once. Sequencing was performed on PBMCs or T cells enriched from blood (not recorded which). The receptor comes from a woman aged 40-49 years with acute COVID-19.

CDR3 in amino acids: CASSQDLRRDSYEQYF. The DNA of the CDR3 is TGCGCCAGCAGCCAAGATCTGCGGAGGGACTCCTACGAGCAGTACTTC. This chain joins TRBV4-1 and TRBJ2-7; tentative D call: TRBD2 (6 bases). CDR1 is MGHRA and CDR2 is YSYEKL in the germline V gene. Trimming cost V 0 bases and J 0 bases, with 12 bases left between them. The CDR3 is made up of 16 amino acids.